The 20 T cell receptor beta chains in this list originate from one sample, sequenced in a study of T cell repertoires in ileal Crohn's disease. The assay was immunoSEQ multiplex PCR, and TCRdb's table has in-frame clones only and misses some. The sample comprises several thousand clones, around 80% of which are singletons, and roughly 6.2% rests with the top ten. Sequenced input: ileal tissue. The receptors shown here come from an adult with Crohn's disease.

The V call is TRBV5-1, the J call TRBJ2-5, with 9 nucleotides matching TRBD2. There are 16 residues in the CDR3. Germline-derived CDR1 and CDR2 are SGHRS and YFSETQ. V dropped 0 bases and J dropped 2; count of bases not matched to a gene: 5. This chain's CDR3 is CASSLGAGGPQETQYF. The CDR3 DNA sequence: TGCGCCAGCAGCTTGGGAGCGGGGGGCCCTCAAGAGACCCAGTACTTC. Looking up the rest from reference TRBV5-1 and TRBJ2-5 gives the full variable domain: KAGVTQTPRYLIKTRGQQVTLSCSPISGHRSVSWYQQTPGQGLQFLFEYFSETQRNKGNFPGRFSGRQFSNSRSEMNVSTLELGDSALYLCASSLGAGGPQETQYFGPGTRLLVL.

Concerning this clone: Sequence at one end of the junction differs from germline and may be a read error. This chain links TRBV30 with TRBJ1-6; no firm D call. The CDR3 runs to 12 residues. The germline V gene encodes CDR1 GTSNPN and CDR2 SVGIG (reference sequence). CDR3 bases: TGTGCCTGGAGTCGGAGGAATTCACCCCTCTACTTT. Translation gives CAWSRRNSPLYF.

The chain couples TRBV7-2 to TRBJ2-7, with unresolved D. V was trimmed by 5 bases and J by 8 bases, leaving 13 bases between them. There are 12 residues in the CDR3. CDR1 is SGHTA and CDR2 is FQGNSA in the germline V gene. The CDR3 here is CASSPGRLKQYF. Written as DNA, the CDR3 is TGTGCCAGCAGCCCGGGTCGGTTAAAGCAGTACTTC.

This clone was counted a single time. The chain combines TRBV19 with TRBJ2-2; 7 bases are a match to TRBD1. CDR3 size: 14 residues. Germline CDR1 and CDR2: LNHDA and SQIVND (reference sequence). V was pared by 6 bases and J by 3 bases, with 4 bases of the junction left unmatched. CDR3 nucleotide sequence: TGTGCCAGTAGGAGGCAGGGGGACACCGGGGAGCTGTTTTTT. Protein sequence: CASRRQGDTGELFF.

The V gene is TRBV4-1, the J gene TRBJ2-7, with 9 bases that match TRBD2. The ends lost 4 bases at V and 3 bases at J; junction bases unmatched: 4. This CDR3 is 14 amino acids long. Germline assignment: CDR1 MGHRA and CDR2 YSYEKL. This chain's CDR3 is CASSPRGGDYEQYF. Here the CDR3 DNA reads TGCGCCAGCAGCCCACGCGGGGGGGACTACGAGCAGTACTTC.

V is TRBV5-1 and J is TRBJ1-2, with TRBD1 identical over 10 bases. V lost 2 bases and J lost 6; bases outside the gene matches: 4. This CDR3 comprises 14 residues. Per germline, CDR1 SGHRS and CDR2 YFSETQ. The CDR3 DNA reads TGCGCCAGCAGCTTTTTGACAGGGGGCGATGGCTACACCTTC. Translated, it gives CASSFLTGGDGYTF.

The chain uses TRBV10-3 and TRBJ2-1, with 8 bases fitting TRBD1. Trimming cost V 5 bases and J 5 bases; bases outside gene matches: 5. The CDR3 has 14 amino acids. Germline CDR1 is ENHRY and CDR2 is SYGVKD. The CDR3 nucleotides are TGTGCCATCAGTCGGACGGACAGGGACAATGAGCAGTTCTTC. Translation gives CAISRTDRDNEQFF.

CDR3 sequence: CASTTTLRGIATNEKLFF. CDR3 DNA: TGTGCCAGCACCACCACCCTCAGGGGGATCGCAACTAATGAAAAACTGTTTTTT. The chain couples TRBV28 to TRBJ1-4; 7 bases align to TRBD1. Germline V lookup: CDR1 MDHEN, CDR2 SYDVKM. The CDR3 length is 18 residues. Trimming at V came to 7 bases and at J to 0 bases, leaving 14 bases not matched to a gene.

This clone was detected a few times. This chain connects TRBV30 to TRBJ1-1, with D possibly being TRBD1 (5 bases). Trimming removed 0 bases at V and 5 bases at J, with 13 bases between. Germline V CDR1 and CDR2: GTSNPN, SVGIG (reference sequence). The CDR3 is made up of 14 amino acids. The CDR3 sequence: CAWSVGAGGTEAFF. The CDR3 nucleotides read TGTGCCTGGAGTGTTGGGGCAGGTGGGACTGAAGCTTTCTTT.

The V gene is TRBV27, the J gene TRBJ2-3; 12 bases match TRBD2. The trim removed 4 bases at V and 5 bases at J, leaving 7 bases unmatched. CDR3 length equals 16 residues. The germline CDR1 and CDR2 sequences are MNHEY and SMNVEV (reference sequence). The CDR3 nucleotides read TGTGCCAGCAGTTCACTGACTAGCGGGGGATTAGATACGCAGTATTTT. This codes for CASSSLTSGGLDTQYF.

This chain uses TRBV7-6 with TRBJ2-3; 8 nucleotides match TRBD2. CDR1 is SGHVS, CDR2 FNYEAQ, per germline. The CDR3 extends over 16 amino acids. Trimming took 1 base from V and 4 from J; bases not matched to a gene: 7. CDR3 nucleotide sequence: TGTGCCAGCAGCTTAGGTATCGGGGGGGCATCAGATACGCAGTATTTT. This translates into CASSLGIGGASDTQYF.

V and J are TRBV6-5 and TRBJ2-7; TRBD1 is a possible D gene (5 bases). Per germline, CDR1 MNHEY and CDR2 SVGAGI. This CDR3 is 14 amino acids long. Trimming removed 6 bases from V and 6 bases from J, with 18 bases in between. CDR3 nucleotide sequence: TGTGCCAGCAGCCCTAGTAGGGGCTCTGGCGAGCAGTACTTC. Protein sequence: CASSPSRGSGEQYF.

This clone was observed a single time. The chain carries TRBV19 and TRBJ1-2; 8 nucleotides agree with TRBD1. The CDR3 length is 14 residues. Germline assignment: CDR1 LNHDA and CDR2 SQIVND (reference sequence). The V gene end was trimmed by 4 bases and the J gene end by 7 bases; junction bases not matched to a gene: 8. CDR3 loop: CASSTPDRVGGYTF. The CDR3 bases are TGTGCCAGTAGTACTCCGGACAGGGTCGGTGGCTACACCTTC.

This clone is large within its sample. The genes are TRBV4-1 and TRBJ1-2; possible D gene TRBD1, 6 bases. The V gene's germline CDR1 is MGHRA and CDR2 YSYEKL. The CDR3 is 16 amino acids. Trimming cost V 3 bases and J 2 bases, with 16 bases left between them. CDR3 nucleotide sequence: TGCGCCAGCAGCCAGTCTACCCGGGGGGCGAACTATGGCTACACCTTC. Translating gives CASSQSTRGANYGYTF.

V and J are TRBV5-1 and TRBJ2-3; TRBD1 matches at 10 bases. V gave up 3 bases and J gave up 1 base; unmatched junction bases: 2. The CDR3 has 15 amino acids. Germline V CDR1 and CDR2: SGHRS, YFSETQ. In nucleotides, the CDR3 is TGCGCCAGCAGCTACGGGACAGGGGGCACAGATACGCAGTATTTT. It codes for CASSYGTGGTDTQYF.

The rearrangement links TRBV5-1 to TRBJ1-2, with 7 bases matching TRBD1. With V trimmed by 0 bases and J by 7 bases, 6 bases remained unmatched. CDR3 length: 14 amino acids. Germline CDR1 and CDR2: SGHRS and YFSETQ. The CDR3: CASSLEQGLGGYTF. In nucleotides, the CDR3 is TGCGCCAGCAGCTTGGAACAGGGGTTGGGTGGCTACACCTTC.

CDR3 residues: CASSPTGFSYEQYF. CDR3 DNA: TGTGCCAGCAGCCCGACCGGGTTTAGCTACGAGCAGTACTTC. This chain connects TRBV7-2 to TRBJ2-7; D not resolved. The length of the CDR3 is 14 residues. The V end was cut by 5 bases, the J end by 3 bases, with 14 bases between. CDR1 and CDR2 from the germline V gene are SGHTA and FQGNSA.

CDR3 loop: CASRLAGGGTDTQYF. The CDR3 nucleotides read TGTGCCAGCAGATTGGCGGGGGGGGGCACAGATACGCAGTATTTT. The chain couples TRBV28 to TRBJ2-3, with 9 bases matching TRBD2. The V gene's germline CDR1 is MDHEN and CDR2 SYDVKM. CDR3 length: 15 amino acids. Germline trimming cut 6 bases from V and 1 base from J; bases unmatched to any gene: 5. Full variable domain (outside the CDR3, taken from reference TRBV28 and TRBJ2-3): DVKVTQSSRYLVKRTGEKVFLECVQDMDHENMFWYRQDPGLGLRLIYFSYDVKMKEKGDIPEGYSVSREKKERFSLILESASTNQTSMYLCASRLAGGGTDTQYFGPGTRLTVL.

The rearrangement joins TRBV28 to TRBJ1-1; D might be TRBD1 (6 bases). The CDR3 sequence is 15 residues long. V gave up 1 base and J gave up 4 bases, with 13 bases separating them. Germline V gene sequence: CDR1 MDHEN, CDR2 SYDVKM. The CDR3, as DNA: TGTGCCAGCAGTTTATTGTTTAGGGGGGGCACTGAAGCTTTCTTT. Residues: CASSLLFRGGTEAFF.

The chain carries TRBV7-9 and TRBJ2-7; D might be TRBD2 (6 bases). V was pared by 1 base and J by 9 bases, with 10 bases between. CDR1 SEHNR and CDR2 FQNEAQ come from the germline V gene (reference sequence). The CDR3 sequence is 12 residues long. The CDR3 DNA sequence: TGTGCCAGCAGCTTAGATTGGGACTTGCAGTACTTC. Its translation is CASSLDWDLQYF.